The rows below give T cell receptor beta chains drawn from one sample of a study of patients and donors after allogeneic stem cell transplantation. TCRdb reprocessed the RT-PCR reads via MiXCR and lists one record per CDR3 protein. The repertoire holds approximately 11,000 distinct CDR3 sequences, with under 25% as singletons. Sequencing was carried out using blood, either unsorted or a sorted T cell fraction (not recorded which). The receptors were gathered from a human donor who was either an allogeneic HSCT recipient or a stem cell or donor lymphocyte infusion donor (not recorded which). It is not recorded whose cells these are; they may come from a transplant donor. Both conserved end residues are part of each CDR3. D genes are given only for firm matches. Size is omitted from some rows. Given values are once, few, many or a class for expanded clones.

cdr3_nt | cdr3_aa | cdr3_length | d_call | j_call | clone_size | v_call
TGTGCCTGGACTAACTACGGTGGCTACACCTTC | CAWTNYGGYTF | 11 | - | TRBJ1-2 | few | TRBV30
TGTGCCAGCAGTCATACTAGCGGCAATGAGCAGTTCTTC | CASSHTSGNEQFF | 13 | TRBD2 | TRBJ2-1 | - | TRBV7-2
TGCAGTGCACGAGGGGGTGATACGCAGTATTTT | CSARGGDTQYF | 11 | - | TRBJ2-3 | - | TRBV20-1
TGTGCCAGCAGTTTCCCCGGGAATCATCAAGGGGGAAATGGCTACACCTTC | CASSFPGNHQGGNGYTF | 17 | - | TRBJ1-2 | few | TRBV28
TGTGCCAGCAGGGAAATACTAGTTCCTCACTATGGCGGGGAGCTGTTTTTT | CASREILVPHYGGELFF | 17 | - | TRBJ2-2 | many | TRBV2
TGCAGTGGAAACCGACCGAACACTGAAGCTTTCTTT | CSGNRPNTEAFF | 12 | - | TRBJ1-1 | many | TRBV20-1
TGTGCCAGCAGCCCTCGGGGGGGCCGCACCGGGGAGCTGTTTTTT | CASSPRGGRTGELFF | 15 | TRBD2 | TRBJ2-2 | few | TRBV11-3
TGTGCCAGCAGCTTGGCCGGGAGCGGCGAAAAACTGTTTTTT | CASSLAGSGEKLFF | 14 | - | TRBJ1-4 | few | TRBV5-4
TGTGCCAGCAGCTTGATTGCGCTACTAGCCAGCACAGATACGCAGTATTTT | CASSLIALLASTDTQYF | 17 | - | TRBJ2-3 | - | TRBV5-8
TGTGCCAGCAGGAAAGGACAGCTCTATGGCTACACCTTC | CASRKGQLYGYTF | 13 | - | TRBJ1-2 | few | TRBV12-3/TRBV12-4
TGTGCCAGCAGTTTGTCCTCGACCAACTATGGCTACACCTTC | CASSLSSTNYGYTF | 14 | - | TRBJ1-2 | - | TRBV12-3/TRBV12-4
TGTGCCAGCAGTGCTACAGGGGGCGGCACTGAAGCTTTCTTT | CASSATGGGTEAFF | 14 | TRBD1 | TRBJ1-1 | - | TRBV6-1
TGTGCCAGCAGCCCGACAGGGCGGAATGAAAAACTGTTTTTT | CASSPTGRNEKLFF | 14 | TRBD1 | TRBJ1-4 | - | TRBV5-6
TGTGCCTACACACAGGGGGATGGAAACACCATATATTTT | CAYTQGDGNTIYF | 13 | TRBD1 | TRBJ1-3 | - | TRBV30
TGTGCCAGCAGCTTTTTCGGATGGGCAGATACGCAGTATTTT | CASSFFGWADTQYF | 14 | - | TRBJ2-3 | - | TRBV7-9
TGTGCCAGCAGCCCTAGCGGGGGAAATGAGCAGTTCTTC | CASSPSGGNEQFF | 13 | TRBD2 | TRBJ2-1 | - | TRBV7-3
TGTGCCAGCAGCCAAGGTCTATCGGCGGGGGGGCTCAAGTCCAAGAATGAGCAGTTCTTC | CASSQGLSAGGLKSKNEQFF | 20 | TRBD2 | TRBJ2-1 | few | TRBV3-1
TGCAGCGTTGTCCCAGGGGGAGAGACCCAGTACTTC | CSVVPGGETQYF | 12 | TRBD1 | TRBJ2-5 | few | TRBV29-1
TGTGCCACCAGTGACCCCCTAGATCAGCCCCAGCATTTT | CATSDPLDQPQHF | 13 | - | TRBJ1-5 | few | TRBV24-1
TGTGCCAGCAGGCGGGGGGGTTTCTACAATGAGCAGTTCTTC | CASRRGGFYNEQFF | 14 | TRBD2 | TRBJ2-1 | - | TRBV6-1
TGCGCCAGCAGCTTGGACACTGGAGCCTATGGCTACACCTTC | CASSLDTGAYGYTF | 14 | - | TRBJ1-2 | few | TRBV5-1
TGTGCCAGCAGCTTGTCTCCTAGCGGGGGATACAATGAGCAGTTCTTC | CASSLSPSGGYNEQFF | 16 | TRBD2 | TRBJ2-1 | medium-sized | TRBV5-5
TGTGCCAGCAGACTAAGCTGGGGCTATGGCTACACCTTC | CASRLSWGYGYTF | 13 | - | TRBJ1-2 | many | TRBV27
TGTGCCAGCAGCCAAGGGCCCTCAGTTTACACTGAAGCTTTCTTT | CASSQGPSVYTEAFF | 15 | - | TRBJ1-1 | many | TRBV3-1
TGTGCCAGCAGTTCTACGCCGGCGGGACTCGTCACAGATACGCAGTATTTT | CASSSTPAGLVTDTQYF | 17 | - | TRBJ2-3 | few | TRBV6-6
TGCAGTGCTTCCATTCTGGGGGGGACCTTTGAAGAGACCCAGTACTTC | CSASILGGTFEETQYF | 16 | TRBD2 | TRBJ2-5 | - | TRBV20-1
TGTGCCAGCAGCCCCTGGGTAGCGGGGAAGAATGAGCAGTTCTTC | CASSPWVAGKNEQFF | 15 | TRBD2 | TRBJ2-1 | - | TRBV3-1
TGTGCCAGCAGCAAGGGACAGGGGTCAGATACGCAGTATTTT | CASSKGQGSDTQYF | 14 | TRBD1 | TRBJ2-3 | few | TRBV25-1
TGTGCCAGCAGCCAAGACAGGGGGCAAAGCGGCTACACCTTC | CASSQDRGQSGYTF | 14 | TRBD1 | TRBJ1-2 | - | TRBV3-1
TGTGCCAGCAGCAAAGCGCTCCAGTCGAACACTGAAGCTTTCTTT | CASSKALQSNTEAFF | 15 | - | TRBJ1-1 | many | TRBV21-1
TGTGCCAGCAGCTTGGTTGGCCTCGAGAATTCACCCCTCCACTTT | CASSLVGLENSPLHF | 15 | - | TRBJ1-6 | - | TRBV5-5
TGCGCCAGCAGCTCGGGGACAGGGGGCGCGGGCACTGAAGCTTTCTTT | CASSSGTGGAGTEAFF | 16 | TRBD1 | TRBJ1-1 | few | TRBV5-1
TGTGCCAGCAGCCGACTAGCGGGGGGGCGTAAGTTCTTC | CASSRLAGGRKFF | 13 | TRBD2 | TRBJ2-1 | - | TRBV6-5
TGCAGCGTTGCGACGACCGTATATGGCTACACCTTC | CSVATTVYGYTF | 12 | - | TRBJ1-2 | many | TRBV29-1
TGCAGCGTTGAAGAGGGCCCCGGGGAGCTGTTTTTT | CSVEEGPGELFF | 12 | - | TRBJ2-2 | - | TRBV29-1
TGTGCCAGCAGCTTTCCTAGCGGGGGGACCACAGATACGCAGTATTTT | CASSFPSGGTTDTQYF | 16 | TRBD2 | TRBJ2-3 | few | TRBV5-6
TGCAGCGTGGGGACAGGGGGCTTCGCTGGGGCCAACGTCCTGACTTTC | CSVGTGGFAGANVLTF | 16 | TRBD1 | TRBJ2-6 | few | TRBV29-1
TGTGCCAGCAGTGCGATCGACAGATTTGAAGCTTTCTTT | CASSAIDRFEAFF | 13 | - | TRBJ1-1 | many | TRBV25-1
TGTGCCAGCACCCCCTCGGTTGCCGGGTCCTATGGCTACACCTTC | CASTPSVAGSYGYTF | 15 | - | TRBJ1-2 | - | TRBV6-5
TGCAGTGCTAGAGGGAACTCTGGGGCCAACGTCCTGACTTTC | CSARGNSGANVLTF | 14 | - | TRBJ2-6 | - | TRBV20-1
TGCGCCAGCAGCTTCGCCAGCTCCTATAATTCACCCCTCCACTTT | CASSFASSYNSPLHF | 15 | - | TRBJ1-6 | few | TRBV5-1
TGTGCCAGCAGTTCCGACAGGGGGAATGAAAAACTGTTTTTT | CASSSDRGNEKLFF | 14 | TRBD1 | TRBJ1-4 | - | TRBV27
TGTGCCAGCAGTTACGACGGCCAGGGGTCAGATACGCAGTATTTT | CASSYDGQGSDTQYF | 15 | - | TRBJ2-3 | - | TRBV6-2/TRBV6-3